This T cell receptor beta chain was recorded in a study of blood T cell repertoires in COVID-19. Across the study: Researchers got acute and convalescent COVID-19 samples from the United States, Italy and Spain.

As processed by the authors: Counts of nucleated cells, estimated from reference gene primer amplification, were obtained. Using immunoSEQ multiplex PCR, the repertoire was profiled, and TCRdb retains in-frame clones only, with some absent. That table is the source of V, J and clone size, and D and trimming were worked out from the DNA. The table includes about 190,000 clones, about 85% detected once. Germline V gene data show CDR1 as MDHEN and CDR2 as SYDVKM. The CDR3 totals 16 residues. Trimming at V came to 4 bases and at J to 11 bases, leaving 16 bases not matched to a gene. The receptor was derived from a human donor in a cohort sampled during active COVID-19. This chain links TRBV28 with TRBJ2-5; 10 bases agree with TRBD2. The specimen sequenced was peripheral blood. Here the CDR3 DNA reads TGTGCCAGCAGTTGGGACAGCGGCTCTAGCGGGAGTCCGCAGTACTTC. This translates into CASSWDSGSSGSPQYF.